This TCR beta chain originates from a study of brain T cells in children with intractable seizures. Study-wide findings and caveats: Absence of clones before surgery may stem from lower sequencing depth.

This CDR3 is 16 amino acids long. V was pared by 4 bases and J by 9 bases, with 12 bases of the junction left unmatched. Germline CDR1 and CDR2: SGHRS and YFSETQ. Sample time point: blood from clinic visit 5 months post-surgery; TSC patient then seizure free. Surgery cases with the highest brain T cell transcript signatures were chosen for sequencing. Patients received at least one anti-epileptic drug before surgery. In regard to this clone: Its antigen is not known.

Clones were read by immunoSEQ multiplex PCR, and TCRdb kept only the in-frame ones, dropping some. The sample has hundreds of thousands of clones, over 85% seen once. The sequence came from a boy under two years old with tuberous sclerosis and intractable seizures. The specimen was peripheral blood, collected less than 6 months after surgery. The chain is built from TRBV5-1 and TRBJ2-1, with TRBD2 identical over 11 bases. CDR3 residues: CASSVQLAGEVSEQFF. In nucleotides, the CDR3 is TGCGCCAGCAGCGTACAACTAGCGGGGGAAGTGTCTGAGCAGTTCTTC.